This paragraph reports one T cell receptor (beta chain). Its antigen is undetermined. The data originate from a study of cytomegalovirus exposure and HLA in healthy donors. Overall study findings and caveats: Among TCR beta chains, those listed as cytomegalovirus-associated numbered approximately 150. Reports indicated that the classifier achieved high specificity and sensitivity in diagnosing cytomegalovirus status.

Germline CDR1 reads SNHLY; CDR2 reads FYNNEI. This CDR3 has 17 residues. The ends were cut back, 7 bases at V and 4 bases at J, with 23 bases in the middle. Clones were read by immunoSEQ multiplex PCR, and TCRdb kept only the in-frame ones, dropping some. This table holds 120,000 or so clones, 80% to 90% found once. The chain joins TRBV2 to TRBJ1-3; no clear D gene. The receptor comes from a young man in good health and CMV-seropositive. The material sequenced was PBMCs. The CDR3 protein is CASMRRRVIVRGNTIYF. The CDR3 nucleotides read TGTGCCAGCATGAGGAGGAGGGTCATCGTTCGGGGAAACACCATATATTTT.